The clone carrying this TCR beta chain has ten or more counts. The antigen is not known. The record originates from a study of T-cell reconstitution after alpha-beta-depleted transplantation in children. Study conclusions and caveats: As was reported, about two months after transplant, alpha-beta T cells came from several hundred expanded graft clones. It was surviving recipient T cells and thymic progenitors that gave some patients high TCRbeta diversity at day 60. One year after transplant, T-cell counts and diversity came mostly from newly produced T cells.

Unique molecular identifiers were built into the TCRbeta library. TCRdb used MiXCR to reprocess the PCR reads, holding one entry per CDR3 protein. The table includes more than 200,000 distinct CDR3 sequences, about 8.2% detected once. V gave up 2 bases and J gave up 0 bases, with 7 bases separating them. The CDR3 totals 14 residues. Germline CDR1 reads SGHTA; CDR2 reads FQGNSA. The sequence was obtained from a male patient aged 2 to 9 who had a stem cell transplant for acute myeloid leukemia, so the T cells may come from the graft donor. The V gene is TRBV7-2, the J gene TRBJ1-1; D ambiguous. This material consisted of PBMCs, mostly from graft donor cells, taken 360 days after TCRalphabeta/CD19-depleted stem cell transplant. CDR3 in amino acids: CASSLIPMNTEAFF. CDR3 sequence (DNA): TGTGCCAGCAGCTTAATCCCTATGAACACTGAAGCTTTCTTT.